The sequence of this T cell receptor (beta chain) was determined in a study of T-cell memory formation after mild COVID-19. At the level of the study: TCR clusters largely stayed donor specific.

Study results and caveats: Cross-reactive memory apparently joined, as some responding clones appeared in pre-infection memory. Contracting clones, day 15 to 85, had balanced CD4/CD8, and later expanders favored CD4+.

V was trimmed by 5 bases and J by 8 bases, leaving 22 bases between them. Germline assignment: CDR1 SGHVS and CDR2 FNYEAQ. There are 16 residues in the CDR3. 5'RACE with constant-segment primers built TCRalpha and TCRbeta cDNA libraries with UMIs. TCRdb redid the calling of the 5' RACE reads with MiXCR, one entry per CDR3 protein. The profile covers more than 150,000 distinct CDR3 sequences, with around a fifth appearing a single time and more than 20% taken by the ten largest. This clonotype has only a few counts. What it recognizes is unknown. The sequencing sample was made of PBMCs or a T cell subset sorted from them (not recorded which). The J gene is TRBJ2-1, the V gene TRBV7-6; D unresolved. The TCR sequence derives from an adult woman who had mild COVID-19 (a few samples of this study predate the infection). Cell type and time point are not known. The CDR3 region has the DNA TGTGCCAGCAGCCCCTTTGTCTTAGGAGAAGGCGATGAGCAGTTCTTC. It encodes CASSPFVLGEGDEQFF.